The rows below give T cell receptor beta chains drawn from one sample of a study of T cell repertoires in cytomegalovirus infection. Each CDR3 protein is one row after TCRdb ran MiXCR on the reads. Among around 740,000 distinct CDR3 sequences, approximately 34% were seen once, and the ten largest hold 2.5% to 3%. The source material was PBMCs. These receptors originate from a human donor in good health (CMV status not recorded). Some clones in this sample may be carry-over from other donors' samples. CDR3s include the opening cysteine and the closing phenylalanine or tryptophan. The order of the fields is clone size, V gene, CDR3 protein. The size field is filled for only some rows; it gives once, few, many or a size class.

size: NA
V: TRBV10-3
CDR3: CAISEPRTGGSYNEQFF

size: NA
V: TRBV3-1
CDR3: CASSQGPRGGRVSPLHF

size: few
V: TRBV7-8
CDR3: CASSFDGFSYEQYF

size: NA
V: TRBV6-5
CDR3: CASSYRTGGLTQYF

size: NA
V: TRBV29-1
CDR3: CSFRTGGDTEAFF

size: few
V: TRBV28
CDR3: CASRRDRVKTEAFF

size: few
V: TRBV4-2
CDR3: CASSQEGGAGNTIYF

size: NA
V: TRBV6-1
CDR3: CASSEGASGGTDTQYF

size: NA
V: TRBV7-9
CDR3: CASSAGRSGKSYNEQFF

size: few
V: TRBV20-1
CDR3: CSAAGRHYEQYF

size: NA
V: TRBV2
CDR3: CASSQQQGAGGYTF

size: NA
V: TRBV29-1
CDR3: CSVEGDRVAEQYF

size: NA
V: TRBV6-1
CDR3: CASTQRTLSSYEQYF

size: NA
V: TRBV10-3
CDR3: CATRVVSSGFNEQFF

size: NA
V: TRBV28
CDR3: CASRLGGGEYNEQFF

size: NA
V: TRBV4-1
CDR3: CASSQDRQGRRFYGYTF

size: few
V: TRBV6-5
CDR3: CASSYSTGTGQEKLFF

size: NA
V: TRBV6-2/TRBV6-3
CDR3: CASSYTQGPLSEQYF

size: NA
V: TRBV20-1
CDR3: CSARDRLRTGELFF

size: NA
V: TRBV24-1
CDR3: CATSDATVRTLPTGAFF

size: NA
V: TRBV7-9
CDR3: CASSLVFGTGDTGELFF

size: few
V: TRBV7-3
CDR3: CASSETDGTEAFF

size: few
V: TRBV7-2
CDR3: CASSKGPGLPNEQFF

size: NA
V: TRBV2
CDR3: CATRGQQNTGELFF

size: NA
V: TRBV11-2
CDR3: CASSLDSPSGRMGVEQFF

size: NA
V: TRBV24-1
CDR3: CATSTGSPWGYEQYF

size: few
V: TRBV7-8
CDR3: CASSLNRGWEKLFF

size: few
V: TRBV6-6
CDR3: CASSYEPVGYEQYF

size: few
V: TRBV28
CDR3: CASSLQGAQPQHF

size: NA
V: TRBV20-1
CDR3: CSLAGGGLIYNEQFF

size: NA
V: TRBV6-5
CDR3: CASSYGQGAIYEQYF

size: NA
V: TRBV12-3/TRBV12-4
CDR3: CASSSPGTGIYEQYF

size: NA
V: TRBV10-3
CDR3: CAISESGTGVDNQPQHF

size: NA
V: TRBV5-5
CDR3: CASSLVEGRNSTLHF

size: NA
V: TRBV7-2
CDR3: CVSSLVDGAINGYTF

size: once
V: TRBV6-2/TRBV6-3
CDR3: CASSLWGATLTGNEQFF

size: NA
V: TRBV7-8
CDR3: CASSKTPQGAKNIQYF

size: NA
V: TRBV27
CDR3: CASEGRNTEAFF

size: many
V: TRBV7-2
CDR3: CASSAGQGFNQPQHF

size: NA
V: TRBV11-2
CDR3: CASSLFFSRSTDTQYF

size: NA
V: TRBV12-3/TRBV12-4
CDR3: CASSFSVTRQGCYEQYF

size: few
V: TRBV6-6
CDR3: CASFRAGTDTQYF

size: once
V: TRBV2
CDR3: CASSELPSNTGELFF

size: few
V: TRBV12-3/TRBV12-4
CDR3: CASSFIFSNRGRGRNQPQHF

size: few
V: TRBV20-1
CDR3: CSAVQGTATYEQYF

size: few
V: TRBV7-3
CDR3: CASSPKGAQVYEQYF

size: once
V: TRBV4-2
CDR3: CASSYRGKYTEAFF

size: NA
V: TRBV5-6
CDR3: CASGTGIYEQYF

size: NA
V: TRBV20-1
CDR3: CSASPLTYEQYF

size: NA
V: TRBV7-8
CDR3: CASSLSLLGQAGGNTIYF

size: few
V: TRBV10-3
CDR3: CAISESEVDEQYF

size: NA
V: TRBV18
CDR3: CASSPIPGQGVNSPLHF

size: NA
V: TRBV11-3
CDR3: CASSLKAGLNNEQFF

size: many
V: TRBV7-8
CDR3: CASSPGTLVYRDGYTF

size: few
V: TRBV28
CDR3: CASSYRQEGAFF